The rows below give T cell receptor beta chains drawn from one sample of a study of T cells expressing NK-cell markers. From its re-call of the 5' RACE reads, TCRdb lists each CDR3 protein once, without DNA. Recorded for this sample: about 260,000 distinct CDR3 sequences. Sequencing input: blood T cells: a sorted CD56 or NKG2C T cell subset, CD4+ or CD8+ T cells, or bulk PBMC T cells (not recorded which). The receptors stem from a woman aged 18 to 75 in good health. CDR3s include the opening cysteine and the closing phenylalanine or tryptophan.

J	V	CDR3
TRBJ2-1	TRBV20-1	CSARASGSLAYNEQFF
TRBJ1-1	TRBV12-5	CASGLANREAFF
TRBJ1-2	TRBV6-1	CASSLDDPGGRYGYTF
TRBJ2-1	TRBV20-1	CSAGGGLADNEQFF
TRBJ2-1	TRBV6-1	CASRLAGGTYNEQFF
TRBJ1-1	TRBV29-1	CSVRWMNTEAFF
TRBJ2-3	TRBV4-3	CASSQDPSGTDTQYF
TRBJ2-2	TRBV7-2	CASSLRSGELFF
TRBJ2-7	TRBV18	CASSLAGGGAGYEQYF
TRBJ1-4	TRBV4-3	CASSQRAGTGYEKLFF
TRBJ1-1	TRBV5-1	CASSYWDRGHTEAFF
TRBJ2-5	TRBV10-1	CASSESTSGGQETQYF
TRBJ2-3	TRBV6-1	CASRPGLSTDTQYF
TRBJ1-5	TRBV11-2	CASSLILGGGSNQPQHF
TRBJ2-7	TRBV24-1	CAPKSSRGKFYEQYF
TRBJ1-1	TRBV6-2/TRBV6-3	CASIKRPGAEAFF
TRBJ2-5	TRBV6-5	CASSYGIGQYF
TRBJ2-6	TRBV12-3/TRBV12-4	CASSFFSSGANVLTF
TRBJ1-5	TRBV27	CASSPPPVGNQPQHF
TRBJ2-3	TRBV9	CASSVEGAGDTQYF
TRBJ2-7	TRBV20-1	CSAPVPGLSSYEQYF
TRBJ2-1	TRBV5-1	CASSFHGQGENEQFF
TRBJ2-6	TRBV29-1	CSVDVTGGGANVLTF
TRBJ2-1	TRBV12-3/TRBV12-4	CASSKTNNEQFF
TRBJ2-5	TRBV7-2	CASSPQQRTGGTQYF
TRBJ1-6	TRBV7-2	CASSLGGASSSPLHF
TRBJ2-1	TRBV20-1	CSARDRLAGGLYTEQFF